This TCR beta chain is drawn from a study of T-cell memory formation after mild COVID-19. Study details: TCR clusters mostly belonged to single donors.

Study-level results: Prior to infection, memory already included some responding clones, suggesting cross-reactive memory joined. Clones which contracted sat mainly in CM and EM if CD4+, and in EMRA if CD8+.

MiXCR was run by TCRdb on the 5' RACE reads, yielding one entry per CDR3 protein. Counted here are fewer than 650,000 distinct CDR3 sequences, 17% occurring once; the ten biggest clones make up about 8.1%. The V gene end was trimmed by 2 bases and the J gene end by 2 bases; junction bases not matched to a gene: 4. The CDR3 runs 14 residues. Germline CDR1 and CDR2: SQVTM and ANQGSEA. This clonotype came up a few times. The antigen is not known. Sequencing was performed on PBMCs or a T cell subset sorted from them (not recorded which). The chain employs TRBV29-1 and TRBJ2-7, with 9 bases fitting TRBD2. The origin of this receptor is an adult woman who had mild COVID-19 (a few samples of this study predate the infection). Cell type and time point are not known. Written as DNA, the CDR3 is TGCAGCGTTGAAACGGCTAGCGGGACCTACGAGCAGTACTTC. The encoded protein is CSVETASGTYEQYF.